This T cell receptor (beta chain) originates from a study of early T cells in non-severe SARS-CoV-2 infection. Study at large: Unsorted whole-blood RNA was sequenced in bulk, leaving chains unpaired. Study findings and constraints: VDJdb matching skewed toward anti-spike CD8 responses, missing private and CD4 specificities.

This clonotype was found many times. No antigen is known for it. Germline V CDR1 and CDR2: MNHNS, SASEGT. J gave up 5 bases and V 8 bases, and 16 bases lay outside the gene matches. The CDR3 is made up of 16 amino acids. Researchers tagged individual cDNA molecules with unique molecular identifiers. TCRdb re-derived calls from the 5' RACE reads in MiXCR, one entry per CDR3 protein. The sample contains 55,000 to 80,000 distinct CDR3 sequences, approximately 10% of which appear only once. The TCR was taken from an adult who was a healthcare worker with PCR-confirmed SARS-CoV-2 infection or an uninfected control (not recorded which). This chain joins TRBV6-1 and TRBJ2-7, with 9 bases aligning to TRBD2. The input for sequencing was whole blood, taken at baseline. CDR3 coding DNA: TGTGCCAGCTCCCAGATGGCGGGAGGGCCTTTCCACGAGCAGTACTTC. Amino acid sequence: CASSQMAGGPFHEQYF.